This entry is about one T cell receptor (beta chain). The data were taken from a study of CD8 T cells in Susac syndrome. An input of about 0.5 to 1 ug of RNA was subjected to reverse transcription using random hexamers. TCRdb passed the immunoSEQ multiplex PCR reads through MiXCR, listing each CDR3 protein once. The table records approximately 160,000 distinct CDR3 sequences, roughly 94% of them present only once. Germline V gene sequence: CDR1 DFQATT, CDR2 SNEGSKA (reference sequence). V lost 5 bases to trimming and J lost 6 bases, with 6 bases between them. The CDR3 length is 10 residues. Material: CD4+ T cells from PBMCs. The V gene is TRBV20-1, the J gene TRBJ2-3, with no clear D. This TCR derives from a human donor with multiple sclerosis. CDR3 in amino acids: CSAQADTQYF. The CDR3 nucleotides read TGCAGTGCTCAGGCGGATACGCAGTATTTT.